This T cell receptor (beta chain) was captured by sequencing in a study of cytomegalovirus exposure and HLA in healthy donors. The CDR3 has 16 amino acids. V lost 2 bases, J lost 7 bases, and 10 bases stayed unmatched. CDR1 and CDR2 from the germline V gene are LGHNA and YNFKEQ. Amplification used 60 Vbeta primers and 13 Jbeta primers. TCRdb's table, derived via immunoSEQ multiplex PCR, lists solely in-frame clones and lacks some. The repertoire holds some 200,000 clones, with around nine tenths as singletons. About this clone itself: The antigen is unknown.

Findings and caveats of the study: The study found most TCR sequences rare, yet found some public TCRs in many donors. In a later analysis, donors in an Asian-associated ancestry cluster reportedly had fewer N-insertions in productive TCRs than the cohort mean.

The rearrangement uses TRBV4-2 and TRBJ2-4; 8 bases align to TRBD2. Sequenced: PBMCs. The receptor's source is a woman aged 18-35 years in good health and CMV-seronegative. The CDR3 DNA reads as TGTGCCAGCAGCCAATACCTAGCGGGCACACGGAACATTCAGTACTTC. Translating gives CASSQYLAGTRNIQYF.